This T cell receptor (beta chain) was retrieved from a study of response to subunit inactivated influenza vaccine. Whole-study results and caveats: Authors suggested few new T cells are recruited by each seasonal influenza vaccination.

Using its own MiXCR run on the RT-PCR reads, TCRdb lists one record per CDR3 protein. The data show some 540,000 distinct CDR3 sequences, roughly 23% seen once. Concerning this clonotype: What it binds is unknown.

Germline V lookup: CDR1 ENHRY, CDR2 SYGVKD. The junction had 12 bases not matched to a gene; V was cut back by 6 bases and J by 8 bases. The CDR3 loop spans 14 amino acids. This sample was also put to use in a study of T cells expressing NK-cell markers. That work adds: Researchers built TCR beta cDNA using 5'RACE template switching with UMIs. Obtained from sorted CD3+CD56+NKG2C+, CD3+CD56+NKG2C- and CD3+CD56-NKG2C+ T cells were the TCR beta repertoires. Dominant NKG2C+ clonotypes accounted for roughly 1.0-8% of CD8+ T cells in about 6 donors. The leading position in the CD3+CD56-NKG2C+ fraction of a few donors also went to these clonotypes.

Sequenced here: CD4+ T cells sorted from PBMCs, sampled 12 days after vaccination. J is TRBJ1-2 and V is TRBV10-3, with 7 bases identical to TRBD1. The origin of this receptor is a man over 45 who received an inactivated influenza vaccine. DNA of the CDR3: TGTGCCATCAGAGACGCAACAGGGGTAGGAGGCTACACCTTC. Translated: CAIRDATGVGGYTF.